These T cell receptor beta chains were read from a single sample in a study of cytomegalovirus exposure and HLA in healthy donors. Method: immunoSEQ multiplex PCR; TCRdb's copy keeps in-frame clones and lacks some. This table has about 190,000 clones, 75% to 85% appearing once. Source material: PBMCs. The receptors were sampled from a woman under 40 in good health and CMV-seropositive. Each CDR3 is given with its conserved first and last residue. A D gene is named only where the DNA matches it firmly. Clone size is shown for a subset of rows, as once, few, many or a class of expanded clone.

clone_size	d_call	v_call	j_call	cdr3_nt	cdr3_aa
-	TRBD2	TRBV5-6	TRBJ2-7	TGTGCCAGCAGCTTGGCCGGTCGCGGGAGGACGTACTTC	CASSLAGRGRTYF
-	-	TRBV27	TRBJ1-1	TGTGCCAGCAGTCGGGGGGTGAACACTGAAGCTTTCTTT	CASSRGVNTEAFF
few	-	TRBV7-8	TRBJ2-7	TGTGCCAGCAGCTTAGAGCGGTTTAGCGAGCAGTACTTC	CASSLERFSEQYF
-	TRBD2	TRBV7-8	TRBJ2-5	TGTGCCAGCTGCAGAACCGGGACTAGCGGAGAGACCCAGTACTTC	CASCRTGTSGETQYF
-	-	TRBV5-6	TRBJ2-7	TGTGCCAGCAGCTTGGCTCAGGGGAGTATGGAGCAGTACTTC	CASSLAQGSMEQYF
few	TRBD2	TRBV9	TRBJ2-3	TGTGCCAGCAGCGTAGGAGGGAGGGCCTGGGCAGATACGCAGTATTTT	CASSVGGRAWADTQYF
-	TRBD1	TRBV4-2	TRBJ2-7	TGTGCCAGCAGCCACCCCGGGACAGGGGTCACCTACGAGCAGTACTTC	CASSHPGTGVTYEQYF
-	-	TRBV10-3	TRBJ2-1	TGTGCCATCAGTGAGTTGTTCGAGAGTACCAATGAGCAGTTCTTC	CAISELFESTNEQFF
-	TRBD1	TRBV5-1	TRBJ2-3	TGCGCCAGCAGCTGGGACAGGGCTTATACAGATACGCAGTATTTT	CASSWDRAYTDTQYF
-	-	TRBV7-8	TRBJ2-1	TGTGCCAGCAGCGCCTCCGTCTCTGGGCGACGTGGTGAGCAGTTCTTC	CASSASVSGRRGEQFF
-	TRBD2	TRBV6-4	TRBJ2-2	TGTGCCAGCAGTGCCCGCTCCGGGACTAGCAACACCGGGGAGCTGTTTTTT	CASSARSGTSNTGELFF
few	-	TRBV20-1	TRBJ2-7	TGCAGTGCTATGGTGAGCTACGAGCAGTACTTC	CSAMVSYEQYF
-	-	TRBV2	TRBJ1-5	TGTGCCAGCAGTGAGGACATTGTGTGGATTCAGCCCCAGCATTTT	CASSEDIVWIQPQHF
-	-	TRBV6-1	TRBJ1-1	TGTGCCAGCAGTGGCACATGGGCGAACACTGAAGCTTTCTTT	CASSGTWANTEAFF
-	TRBD2	TRBV5-6	TRBJ2-2	TGTGCCAGCAGCTTTGAGACTAGCGGATTCACCGGGGAGCTGTTTTTT	CASSFETSGFTGELFF
few	-	TRBV18	TRBJ2-2	TGTGCCAGCTCACCAGCAGGTTACTCCACCGGGGAGCTGTTTTTT	CASSPAGYSTGELFF
-	-	TRBV9	TRBJ1-1	TGTGCCAGCAGCCCTCCAGGGTCGACTGAAGCTTTCTTT	CASSPPGSTEAFF
-	-	TRBV28	TRBJ2-7	TGTGCCAGCACCCTCTCGGCGGGGTCCCCCTACGAGCAGTACTTC	CASTLSAGSPYEQYF
-	TRBD1	TRBV9	TRBJ2-1	TGTGCCAGCAGCGTAGATATGGACAGGGATGGTAATGAGCAGTTCTTC	CASSVDMDRDGNEQFF
-	TRBD2	TRBV28	TRBJ2-1	TGTGCCAGCAGTTCCGGACTAGCGGGGGGGTACAATGAGCAGTTCTTC	CASSSGLAGGYNEQFF
-	TRBD2	TRBV7-9	TRBJ2-7	TGTGCCAGCAGCCTCCCGGGCATCACCCCAGCGGGGAGCTCCTACGAGCAGTACTTC	CASSLPGITPAGSSYEQYF
-	TRBD1	TRBV29-1	TRBJ1-2	TGCAGCGTTGTATCGGCAGGGGGTCGTGGTGGCTACACCTTC	CSVVSAGGRGGYTF
-	TRBD1	TRBV29-1	TRBJ2-1	TGCAGCGTTACGAGACAGGGGGCTAGTATAAATGAGCAGTTCTTC	CSVTRQGASINEQFF
-	-	TRBV6-6	TRBJ1-2	TGTGCCAGCTCTCGGGCAGAGGGCTATGGCTACACCTTC	CASSRAEGYGYTF
-	TRBD1	TRBV23-1	TRBJ1-6	TGCGCCAGCAGCAAACAGGGGCTCCACTTT	CASSKQGLHF
-	-	TRBV7-9	TRBJ1-5	TGTGCCAGCAGCTCAGGACAGTTCAATCAGCCCCAGCATTTT	CASSSGQFNQPQHF
-	TRBD1	TRBV7-6	TRBJ2-7	TGTGCCAGCAGCCCTACAGGGGGCCCCTACGAGCAGTACTTC	CASSPTGGPYEQYF
-	-	TRBV10-3	TRBJ2-7	TGTGCCATCAGGCGCGGCGGCTCCTACGAGCAGTACTTC	CAIRRGGSYEQYF
-	-	TRBV7-2	TRBJ1-5	TGTGCCAGCAGCTTAGCGCGGGGGGGTTACAGCAATCAGCCCCAGCATTTT	CASSLARGGYSNQPQHF
-	TRBD1	TRBV4-1	TRBJ1-3	TGCGCCAGCAGCCAAGGGGCAGGGGGAGCGTCTGGAAACACCATATATTTT	CASSQGAGGASGNTIYF
-	-	TRBV27	TRBJ1-2	TGTGCCAGCAGCTTCTCCTGGCAGGGGACCTATGGCTACACCTTC	CASSFSWQGTYGYTF
few	TRBD1	TRBV7-3	TRBJ1-6	TGTGCCAGCAGCTCAACAGGGGGCGGTTCACCCCTCCACTTT	CASSSTGGGSPLHF
-	TRBD2	TRBV15	TRBJ2-1	TGTGCCACCAGCACCAGACTAGCGGGGCTAAGCTATGAGCAGTTCTTC	CATSTRLAGLSYEQFF
-	TRBD1	TRBV4-1	TRBJ2-7	TGCGCCAGCAGCCAAGCCAACGGACAGGGTGACGAGCAGTACTTC	CASSQANGQGDEQYF